Shown below are 30 T cell receptor beta chains from a single sample sequenced in a study of shared clonotypes between healthy human individuals. TCRdb's copy holds only in-frame clones and misses some; the assay was immunoSEQ multiplex PCR. The sample has hundreds of thousands of clones; 79% are singletons. The specimen sequenced was PBMCs. These receptors were collected from a woman aged 40 to 50 in good health. Some clones in this sample may be carry-over from other donors' samples.

The V call is TRBV2, the J call TRBJ2-3; D call uncertain. The CDR3 runs to 13 residues. V was cut by 2 bases and J by 2 bases, with 5 bases left in between. Germline CDR1 SNHLY, CDR2 FYNNEI. CDR3 bases: TGTGCCAGCAGTGAAATTGTCACAGATACGCAGTATTTT. This gives the protein CASSEIVTDTQYF.

The table lists this clone with a count of one. The chain has TRBV30 and TRBJ2-1; unclear D gene. Per the germline V gene, CDR1 is GTSNPN and CDR2 is SVGIG (reference sequence). This CDR3 comprises 13 residues. Between the trimmed V and J ends, which lost 1 base and 3 bases, there was a span of 7 bases. The chain's CDR3 is CAWSGLDYNEQFF. CDR3 bases: TGTGCCTGGAGTGGCTTGGACTACAATGAGCAGTTCTTC. The full variable domain, in which reference TRBV30 and TRBJ2-1 provide the parts outside the CDR3, is SQTIHQWPATLVQPVGSPLSLECTVEGTSNPNLYWYRQAAGRGLQLLFYSVGIGQISSEVPQNLSASRPQDRQFILSSKKLLLSDSGFYLCAWSGLDYNEQFFGPGTRLTVL.

The chain uses TRBV7-9 and TRBJ2-3, with 10 bases fitting TRBD2. Germline CDR1 SEHNR, CDR2 FQNEAQ (reference sequence). With V trimmed by 5 bases and J by 4 bases, 9 bases remained unmatched. The CDR3 covers 16 residues. CDR3: CASSLSGAGGPDTQYF. The CDR3 DNA sequence: TGTGCCAGCAGCCTCAGTGGAGCGGGAGGGCCAGATACGCAGTATTTT.

This sequence joins TRBV28 and TRBJ2-3; D is possibly TRBD1 (5 bases). Trimming pared 10 bases from V and 0 bases from J, leaving 17 bases between. This CDR3 region has 15 residues. CDR1 and CDR2 from the germline V gene are MDHEN and SYDVKM. This CDR3 is CATGPQGTSTDTQYF. The CDR3 bases are TGTGCCACGGGCCCGCAGGGCACTAGCACAGATACGCAGTATTTT.

The rearrangement links TRBV10-2 to TRBJ2-1, with 10 positions matching TRBD2. After removal of 8 bases from V and 8 bases from J, the junction contained 9 bases not matched to a gene. This CDR3 spans 14 amino acids. Germline CDR1 and CDR2: WSHSY and SAAADI. The CDR3 sequence is CASGEASGSHEQFF. The CDR3 region has the DNA TGCGCCAGCGGCGAGGCTAGCGGGAGTCATGAGCAGTTCTTC.

The V gene is TRBV10-3, the J gene TRBJ2-5; D gene unclear. The CDR3 runs to 13 residues. Germline loops: CDR1 ENHRY, CDR2 SYGVKD. V shed 10 bases and J shed 4 bases, with 16 bases lying between them. The CDR3: CATSSGEGETQYF. The CDR3 DNA is TGTGCCACTTCCTCTGGGGAAGGAGAGACCCAGTACTTC.

As DNA, the CDR3 is TGTGCCAGCAGTGAGGGCCGCCTTCGGAGAGGGGAGGGCTACACCTTC. Its translation is CASSEGRLRRGEGYTF. The chain couples TRBV2 to TRBJ1-2; TRBD1 might be the D (5 bases). This CDR3 has 16 amino acids. CDR1 is SNHLY and CDR2 is FYNNEI in the germline V gene. Between the trimmed V and J ends, which lost 3 bases and 8 bases, there was a span of 22 bases.

V and J are TRBV7-9 and TRBJ2-1; D is perhaps TRBD1 or TRBD2 (6 bases each). This CDR3 has 16 residues. The V gene's germline CDR1 is SEHNR and CDR2 FQNEAQ (reference sequence). With 4 bases removed from V and 1 base from J, the gap between germline ends came to 14 bases. The CDR3 region is CASSSQEGESYNEQFF. CDR3 in DNA: TGTGCCAGCAGCTCGCAGGAGGGGGAGTCCTACAATGAGCAGTTCTTC.

The V gene is TRBV25-1, the J gene TRBJ2-1; TRBD2 agrees at 7 bases. Trimming cost V 2 bases and J 6 bases; bases outside gene matches: 4. Germline CDR1 and CDR2: MGHDK and SYGVNS. CDR3 size: 14 residues. This chain's CDR3 is CASSEQGGSNEQFF. The DNA of the CDR3 is TGTGCCAGCAGTGAACAGGGAGGGTCCAATGAGCAGTTCTTC.

The chain recombines TRBV15 with TRBJ2-7, with 9 bases that match TRBD1. V was clipped by 0 bases and J by 5 bases; unmatched bases: 8. Germline V gene lookup returns CDR1 LNHNV and CDR2 YYDKDF (reference sequence). The CDR3 is 16 residues long. The CDR3 sequence: CATSRDVGQGANEQYF. The CDR3 nucleotides read TGTGCCACCAGCAGAGACGTGGGACAGGGAGCAAACGAGCAGTACTTC.

The gene calls are TRBV7-2 and TRBJ2-3; D perhaps matches TRBD2 (5 bases). The CDR3 runs 16 residues. Trimming left V 5 bases short and J 8 bases short, with 23 bases between. CDR1 is SGHTA and CDR2 is FQGNSA in the germline V gene. The CDR3 region is CASSLRSVDWGATQYF. The CDR3, as DNA: TGTGCCAGCAGCCTCCGTTCGGTGGACTGGGGTGCTACGCAGTATTTT.

The chain links TRBV6-1 to TRBJ1-1; 8 nucleotides match TRBD1. The CDR3 totals 14 residues. Germline CDR1 MNHNS, CDR2 SASEGT. V lost 4 bases to trimming and J lost 5 bases; unmatched junction nucleotides: 6. The CDR3: CASSGIQGGTEAFF. Here the CDR3 DNA reads TGTGCCAGCAGTGGGATACAGGGGGGAACTGAAGCTTTCTTT.

The V gene is TRBV5-1, the J gene TRBJ2-3, with 8 bases matching TRBD2. J was trimmed by 1 base and V by 6 bases; bases with no gene match: 4. Looked up from germline, CDR1 is SGHRS and CDR2 is YFSETQ. The CDR3 has 14 residues. The CDR3 DNA reads as TGCGCCAGCACAGCGGGAGTCGGCACAGATACGCAGTATTTT. This encodes CASTAGVGTDTQYF.

J is TRBJ2-3 and V is TRBV28; a weak D match, TRBD1 (6 bases). CDR3 length equals 15 residues. V gave up 3 bases and J gave up 4 bases, with 14 bases separating them. Germline loops: CDR1 MDHEN, CDR2 SYDVKM. The CDR3 DNA follows: TGTGCCAGCAGTTTCCAGACAGGTGGCGCAGATACGCAGTATTTT. Encoded protein: CASSFQTGGADTQYF. The variable domain in full, completed from reference TRBV28 and TRBJ2-3, reads DVKVTQSSRYLVKRTGEKVFLECVQDMDHENMFWYRQDPGLGLRLIYFSYDVKMKEKGDIPEGYSVSREKKERFSLILESASTNQTSMYLCASSFQTGGADTQYFGPGTRLTVL.

This clone appeared once. The chain carries TRBV18 and TRBJ1-1; 9 positions agree with TRBD1. Germline V gene data show CDR1 as KGHSH and CDR2 as LQKENI. The CDR3 has 16 residues. V trimming: 3 bases; J trimming: 3 bases; junction bases outside the gene matches: 8. The CDR3 sequence: CASSPTTGGGYTEAFF. The CDR3, as DNA: TGTGCCAGCTCACCTACAACAGGGGGCGGATACACTGAAGCTTTCTTT. The entire variable domain, with the rest obtained from reference TRBV18 and TRBJ1-1, is as follows: NAGVMQNPRHLVRRRGQEARLRCSPMKGHSHVYWYRQLPEEGLKFMVYLQKENIIDESGMPKERFSAEFPKEGPSILRIQQVVRGDSAAYFCASSPTTGGGYTEAFFGQGTRLTVV.

V gene TRBV2 combines with J gene TRBJ2-7; D is uncertain. V was shortened by 6 bases and J by 1 base, with 16 bases between the two germline ends. Germline V gene lookup returns CDR1 SNHLY and CDR2 FYNNEI. This CDR3 has 15 amino acids. The CDR3 region is CASSPSWAQSYEQYF. The CDR3 DNA sequence: TGTGCCAGCAGCCCTTCCTGGGCCCAATCCTACGAGCAGTACTTC.

The chain recombines TRBV28 with TRBJ1-5, with 8 bases fitting TRBD1. The germline V gene encodes CDR1 MDHEN and CDR2 SYDVKM. This CDR3 region has 15 residues. With 5 bases clipped from V and 5 bases from J, the junction kept 8 bases outside the gene matches. CDR3 sequence: CASSPGTGNDQPQHF. CDR3 coding DNA: TGTGCCAGCAGTCCCGGGACAGGAAATGATCAGCCCCAGCATTTT.

The chain joins TRBV6-1 to TRBJ2-5; 8 bases align to TRBD2. Germline-derived CDR1 and CDR2 are MNHNS and SASEGT. The trim removed 4 bases at V and 4 bases at J, leaving 5 bases unmatched. The CDR3 loop spans 14 amino acids. The CDR3 nucleotides are TGTGCCAGCAGTGCCGGGGGGGTGCGAGAGACCCAGTACTTC. It encodes CASSAGGVRETQYF.

This chain links TRBV10-3 with TRBJ1-6, with D hard to call. This CDR3 has 15 amino acids. V lost 1 base and J 7 bases, leaving 11 bases between the germline ends. Germline V gene sequence: CDR1 ENHRY, CDR2 SYGVKD. The CDR3 loop is CAISELNTQNSPLHF. CDR3 in DNA: TGTGCCATCAGTGAGTTGAACACCCAGAATTCACCCCTCCACTTT.

For the CDR3, the DNA is TGTGCCAGCCGGACTAGCGGGAGTTCATACGAGCAGTACTTC. This encodes CASRTSGSSYEQYF. The genes are TRBV28 and TRBJ2-5; 13 bases agree with TRBD2. The end of the DNA aligns better with TRBJ2-7, so the J call may be wrong. The CDR3 runs to 14 residues. From germline, CDR1 is MDHEN and CDR2 SYDVKM.

This chain links TRBV19 with TRBJ1-2, with 9 positions matching TRBD1. CDR3 length: 15 amino acids. Looked up from germline, CDR1 is LNHDA and CDR2 is SQIVND (reference sequence). V shed 6 bases, J shed 2 bases, and the junction held 7 bases outside the gene matches. The CDR3 here is CASSQQGAMNYGYTF. DNA for the CDR3: TGTGCCAGTAGCCAACAGGGGGCAATGAACTATGGCTACACCTTC.

The chain employs TRBV4-3 and TRBJ2-7, with 14 positions matching TRBD2. The germline CDR1 and CDR2 sequences are LGHNA and YSLEER. The CDR3 runs 16 residues. V lost 1 base, J lost 7 bases, and 6 bases stayed unmatched. Here the CDR3 DNA reads TGCGCCAGCAGCCAAGGACTAGCGGGAGGGCCGGGGGAGCAGTACTTC. This codes for CASSQGLAGGPGEQYF.

The chain has TRBV28 and TRBJ2-3; D gene ambiguous. Germline loops: CDR1 MDHEN, CDR2 SYDVKM. V shed 3 bases and J shed 6 bases, with 7 bases lying between them. The CDR3 is made up of 12 amino acids. This CDR3 is CASSFPGDTQYF. The CDR3 DNA reads TGTGCCAGCAGTTTCCCCGGGGATACGCAGTATTTT.

V usage is TRBV28 and J usage is TRBJ2-3, with 10 bases lining up with TRBD1. V shed 5 bases and J 3 bases; nucleotides not matched to a gene: 8. CDR3 length: 16 residues. Germline values: CDR1 MDHEN, CDR2 SYDVKM. CDR3 nucleotides: TGTGCCAGCAGTGCGGACAGGGGGGGAAGGACAGATACGCAGTATTTT. As protein: CASSADRGGRTDTQYF.

V is TRBV7-8 and J is TRBJ2-2, with a possible D match to TRBD2 (6 bases). The CDR3 extends over 15 amino acids. The germline V and J ends were trimmed by 3 bases and 3 bases, with 11 bases remaining between them. Germline-derived CDR1 and CDR2 are SGHVS and FQNEAQ. The CDR3 here is CASSLLGGDTGELFF. CDR3 nucleotide sequence: TGTGCCAGCAGCTTGCTAGGCGGGGACACCGGGGAGCTGTTTTTT. The full variable domain, rest sourced from reference TRBV7-8 and TRBJ2-2, is GAGVSQSPRYKVAKRGQDVALRCDPISGHVSLFWYQQALGQGPEFLTYFQNEAQLDKSGLPSDRFFAERPEGSVSTLKIQRTQQEDSAVYLCASSLLGGDTGELFFGEGSRLTVL.

This clone was found once. A far larger clone lies a single base away; this is likely a read error. The rearrangement joins TRBV18 to TRBJ2-7; 9 bases map to TRBD1. There are 13 residues in the CDR3. In germline, CDR1 is KGHSH, CDR2 LQKENI. CDR3 coding DNA: TGTGCCGGCTCACCGGGACAGGGTGCCGAGCAGTACTTC. Translation: CAGSPGQGAEQYF.

The V and J genes are TRBV18 and TRBJ1-2; D is possibly TRBD1 (6 bases). Between the trimmed V and J ends, which lost 2 bases and 8 bases, there was a span of 18 bases. Germline CDR1 KGHSH, CDR2 LQKENI. The length of the CDR3 is 15 residues. CDR3 region: CASSPRGEGDGGYTF. The CDR3 DNA reads as TGTGCCAGCTCACCAAGGGGAGAGGGGGACGGAGGCTACACCTTC.

About this clone itself: A much bigger clone sits one base away, suggesting this may be a read error. The rearrangement joins TRBV7-8 to TRBJ2-2, with D perhaps TRBD2 (6 bases). Germline V gives CDR1 SGHVS, CDR2 FQNEAQ. The germline V and J ends were trimmed by 3 bases and 2 bases, with 10 bases remaining between them. The CDR3 consists of 15 residues. The CDR3 protein is CASSFLAGNTGELFF. The CDR3, as DNA: TGTGCCAGCAGCTTTCTGGCGGGAAACACCGGGGAGCTGTTTTTT.

Comments on this clone: This specimen includes other DNA sequences encoding the same CDR3. V gene TRBV7-9 combines with J gene TRBJ2-7; D unresolved. The CDR3 loop spans 13 amino acids. CDR1 and CDR2 from the germline V gene are SEHNR and FQNEAQ (reference sequence). Trimming removed 1 base from V and 2 bases from J, with 6 bases in between. For the CDR3, the DNA is TGTGCCAGCAGCTTAGACTCAGCCTACGAGCAGTACTTC. This sequence encodes CASSLDSAYEQYF.

This clone was seen a handful of times. This chain uses TRBV19 with TRBJ1-5, with D perhaps TRBD1 (5 bases). The CDR3 spans 12 residues. Germline V gives CDR1 LNHDA, CDR2 SQIVND (reference sequence). V was cut by 9 bases and J by 1 base, with 7 bases left in between. The CDR3 is CARDKSNQPQHF. CDR3 DNA sequence: TGTGCCAGGGACAAGAGCAATCAGCCCCAGCATTTT.